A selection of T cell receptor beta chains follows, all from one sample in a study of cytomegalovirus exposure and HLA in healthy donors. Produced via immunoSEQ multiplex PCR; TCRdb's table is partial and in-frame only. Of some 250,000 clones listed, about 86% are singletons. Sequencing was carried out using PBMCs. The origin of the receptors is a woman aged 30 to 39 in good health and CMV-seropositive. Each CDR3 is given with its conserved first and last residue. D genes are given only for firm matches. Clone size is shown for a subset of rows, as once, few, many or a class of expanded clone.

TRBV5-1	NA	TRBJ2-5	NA	TGCGCCAGCAGTCCTCAGGACAGATACCAAGAGACCCAGTACTTC	CASSPQDRYQETQYF
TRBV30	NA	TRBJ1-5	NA	TGTGCCTGGAGTGTACCACGGGGTCCACGGCCCCAGCATTTT	CAWSVPRGPRPQHF
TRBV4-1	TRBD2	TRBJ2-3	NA	TGCGCCAGCAGCCAAGATAATCTAGCGGGAGCCGATACGCAGTATTTT	CASSQDNLAGADTQYF
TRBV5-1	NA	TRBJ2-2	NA	TGCGCCAGCAGCTTGGCCGAGTCGGGGAACACCGGGGAGCTGTTTTTT	CASSLAESGNTGELFF
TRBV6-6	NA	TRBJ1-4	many	TGTGCCAGCAGACTACTCAAAGGACAGCAAGATGAAAAACTGTTTTTT	CASRLLKGQQDEKLFF
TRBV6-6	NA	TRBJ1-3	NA	TGTGCCAGCTTAGAGTCTGGAAACACCATATATTTT	CASLESGNTIYF
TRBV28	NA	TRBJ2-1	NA	TGTGCCAGCAGTATAACTAGTTCTGCCTACAATGAGCAGTTCTTC	CASSITSSAYNEQFF
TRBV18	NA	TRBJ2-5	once	TGTGCCAGCTCACCCCTTCACCAAGAGACCCAGTACTTC	CASSPLHQETQYF
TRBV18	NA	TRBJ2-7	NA	TGTGCCAGCTCACCATCTTTCGGGGGGCCTAACTACGAGCAGTACTTC	CASSPSFGGPNYEQYF
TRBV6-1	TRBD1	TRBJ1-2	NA	TGTGCCAGCAGTGAGGGGGAGACAGGGGCTAACTATGGCTACACCTTC	CASSEGETGANYGYTF
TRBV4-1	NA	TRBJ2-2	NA	TGCGCCAGCAGCCCGGTTAGAGGGCAGATGACCGGGGAGCTGTTTTTT	CASSPVRGQMTGELFF
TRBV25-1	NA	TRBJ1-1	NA	TGTGCCAGCAGTGAAGGGCCGGGAGACACTGAAGCTTTCTTT	CASSEGPGDTEAFF
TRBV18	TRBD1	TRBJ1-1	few	TGTGCCAGCTCACCGGGACAGAGGACTGAAGCTTTCTTT	CASSPGQRTEAFF
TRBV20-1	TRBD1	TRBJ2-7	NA	TGCAGTGTATCTCAGGGGGTCGAGCAGTACTTC	CSVSQGVEQYF
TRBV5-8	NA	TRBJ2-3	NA	TGTGCCAGCAGGGAGCGCAGCACAGATACGCAGTATTTT	CASRERSTDTQYF
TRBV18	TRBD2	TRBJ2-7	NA	TGTGCCAGCTCACCTCCAGCGGGAGCTTCCCCTCTCGACGAGCAGTACTTC	CASSPPAGASPLDEQYF
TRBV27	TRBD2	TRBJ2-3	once	TGTGCCAGCAGTCCGCGACTAGCGGGAGGGCCGGATACGCAGTATTTT	CASSPRLAGGPDTQYF
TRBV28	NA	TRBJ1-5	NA	TGTGCCAGCAGTTTGCCGGATCAGCCCCAGCATTTT	CASSLPDQPQHF
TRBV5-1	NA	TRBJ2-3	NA	TGCGCCAGCAGCTTGGAGGGGAACCGACCAGTTGGCGCAGATACGCAGTATTTT	CASSLEGNRPVGADTQYF
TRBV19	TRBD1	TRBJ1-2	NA	TGTGCCAGTATCCCAAGAAGGGGGCTGGACTATGGCTACACCTTC	CASIPRRGLDYGYTF
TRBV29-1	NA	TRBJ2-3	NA	TGCAGCGTTGAAGATCGGAGGGCAGATACGCAGTATTTT	CSVEDRRADTQYF
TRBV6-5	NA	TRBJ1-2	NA	TGTGCCAGCAGGCCGACCTTAGGGGGCTATGGCTACACCTTC	CASRPTLGGYGYTF
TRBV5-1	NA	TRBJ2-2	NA	TGCGCCAGCAGCACCGTCGGTGGTGGGAGTAGGTCCGGGGAGCTGTTTTTT	CASSTVGGGSRSGELFF
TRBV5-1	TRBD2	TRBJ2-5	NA	TGCGCCAGCAGCTTGCGAGGGGAAAGCGGGAGGGCCGGTGGAGAGACCCAGTACTTC	CASSLRGESGRAGGETQYF
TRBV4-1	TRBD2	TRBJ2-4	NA	TGCGCCAGCAGCCGGGGACTAGCGGGAGAGGATCGTATTCAGTACTTC	CASSRGLAGEDRIQYF
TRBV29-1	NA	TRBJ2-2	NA	TGCAGCGTCCGTACTATTCGCTACACCGGGGAGCTGTTTTTT	CSVRTIRYTGELFF
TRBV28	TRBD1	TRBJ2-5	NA	TGTGCCAGCAGCTTGGGACAGCGCCAAGAGACCCAGTACTTC	CASSLGQRQETQYF
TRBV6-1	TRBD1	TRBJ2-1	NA	TGTGCCAGCAGTGAAAGCCCCTTGGGACAGGGGGCGTATGAGCAGTTCTTC	CASSESPLGQGAYEQFF
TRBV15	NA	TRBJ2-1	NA	TGTGCCACCAGCAGAGATTTGAGGGCCTGGACGACAGGACCCACGTACAATGAGCAGTTCTTC	CATSRDLRAWTTGPTYNEQFF
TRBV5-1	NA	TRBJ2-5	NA	TGCGCCAGCAGCTTTGAGGCCCTTCGGGAGACCCAGTACTTC	CASSFEALRETQYF
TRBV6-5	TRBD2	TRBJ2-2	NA	TGTGCCAGCAGTTATTTACTAGCGCTGAACACCGGGGAGCTGTTTTTT	CASSYLLALNTGELFF
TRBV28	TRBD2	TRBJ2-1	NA	TGTGCCAGCAGGAAATCATCCGGGACTAGCGACAAAGATGAGCAGTTCTTC	CASRKSSGTSDKDEQFF
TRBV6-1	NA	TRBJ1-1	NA	TGTGCCAGCAGCCTTACGCTAGGGGCTGAAGCTTTCTTT	CASSLTLGAEAFF
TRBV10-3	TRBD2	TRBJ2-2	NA	TGTGCCATCAGTGACCCCCTGACTAGCGGGAACACCGGGGAGCTGTTTTTT	CAISDPLTSGNTGELFF
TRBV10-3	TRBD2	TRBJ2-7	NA	TGTGCCATCAGTGAGGTGGAGGGACTAGCGGCACACCACGAGCAGTACTTC	CAISEVEGLAAHHEQYF
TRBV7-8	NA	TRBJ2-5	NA	TGTGCCAGCAGCCGCCGACTAGTATCGGGAGAGACCCAGTACTTC	CASSRRLVSGETQYF
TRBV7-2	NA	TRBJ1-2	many	TGTGCCAGCAGCCCGGCGGCCCATGGCTACACCTTC	CASSPAAHGYTF
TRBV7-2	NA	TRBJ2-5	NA	TGTGCCAGCAGCTTAGCGCACTGGCAGGGAAAAGAGACCCAGTACTTC	CASSLAHWQGKETQYF
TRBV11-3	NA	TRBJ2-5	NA	TGTGCCAGCAGCTTAAGGGGGGGACTAAGAGAGACCCAGTACTTC	CASSLRGGLRETQYF
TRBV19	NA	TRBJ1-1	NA	TGTGCCAGCGGTCGGACAGAGAACACTGAAGCTTTCTTT	CASGRTENTEAFF
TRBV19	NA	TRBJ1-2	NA	TGTGCCAGTAACCCACAGGGCCTACTTAACTATGGCTACACCTTC	CASNPQGLLNYGYTF
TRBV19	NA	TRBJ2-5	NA	TGTGCCAGTAGTCGCGGGACGCCAGAGACCCAGTACTTC	CASSRGTPETQYF
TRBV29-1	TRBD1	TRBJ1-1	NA	TGCAGCGTGGGGGACAGGGGTACCACTGAAGCTTTCTTT	CSVGDRGTTEAFF
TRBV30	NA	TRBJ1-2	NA	TGTGCCTGGAGATACAATATCTATGGCTACACCTTC	CAWRYNIYGYTF
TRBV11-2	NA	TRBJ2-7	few	TGTGCCAGCAGCTTAGATATCTACGAGCAGTACTTC	CASSLDIYEQYF
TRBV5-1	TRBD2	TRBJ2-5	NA	TGCGCCAGCAGCTTGGTTCGGGGGGACGAGACCCAGTACTTC	CASSLVRGDETQYF
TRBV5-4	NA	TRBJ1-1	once	TGTGCCAGCAGCCGCGGACACGCGGCCACTGAAGCTTTCTTT	CASSRGHAATEAFF
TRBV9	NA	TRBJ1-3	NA	TGTGCCAGCAGCGTCTCCTCTGGAAACACCATATATTTT	CASSVSSGNTIYF
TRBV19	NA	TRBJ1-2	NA	TGTGCCAGTAGTATCCGGAGTATAGGCAGTCATAACTATGGCTACACCTTC	CASSIRSIGSHNYGYTF
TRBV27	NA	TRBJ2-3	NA	TGTGCCAGCAGTTTATCTTTGTCTTTTGTCACAGATACGCAGTATTTT	CASSLSLSFVTDTQYF
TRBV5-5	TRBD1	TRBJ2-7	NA	TGTGCCAGCAGCCCCGGGACAGGACTTGCCTACGAGCAGTACTTC	CASSPGTGLAYEQYF